The clone carrying this T cell receptor (beta chain) came up many times. Its target is not known. CDR1 is DFQATT, CDR2 SNEGSKA, per germline (reference sequence). The ends were cut back, 4 bases at V and 3 bases at J, with 13 bases in the middle. The CDR3 covers 14 residues. This entry is derived from a study of neurological immune-mediated disorders. Whole-study findings and limits: The most TCR clonal expansion was seen in HTLV-1-associated myelopathy, and the least was seen in multiple sclerosis, which fell below healthy controls.

TCRdb processed the 5' RACE reads anew with MiXCR; each CDR3 protein has one entry. The table lists fewer than 35,000 distinct CDR3 sequences, approximately 4.5% of them singletons. The sequence was collected from a man aged 18 to 30 in good health. The V and J genes are TRBV20-1 and TRBJ1-3, with D perhaps TRBD1 (6 bases). Input material: PBMCs. This CDR3 reads CSATGQKGGNTIYF. CDR3 sequence (DNA): TGCAGTGCTACAGGACAGAAGGGTGGAAACACCATATATTTT.